This paragraph reports one T cell receptor beta chain. Original analysis: Estimated nucleated cell counts came from reference gene primer amplification. Repertoires were generated with immunoSEQ multiplex PCR, while TCRdb's copy carries only in-frame clones and drops some. That table furnishes V, J and clone size, whereas the DNA furnished D and trimming. The sample has some 300,000 clones; 80% to 90% are singletons. The sample belongs to a study of blood T cell repertoires in COVID-19. The overall study: Sources were T cells, B-cell-depleted T cells, or PBMCs; the material itself was cDNA or gDNA.

V lost 4 bases and J lost 14, with 16 bases in between. The CDR3 totals 13 residues. Germline V gives CDR1 SGDLS, CDR2 YYNGEE. Enrolment of Seattle patients took place during active infection, and they were followed longitudinally. The clonotype comes from an older woman with COVID-19, enrolled during active disease. The sequencing input was peripheral blood. The chain combines TRBV9 with TRBJ1-6; D remains unclear. CDR3 residues: CASSSDGNLALHF. Written as DNA, the CDR3 is TGTGCCAGCAGCTCCGACGGGAATTTGGCCCTCCACTTT. The variable domain in full, with the rest retrieved from reference TRBV9 and TRBJ1-6, is DSGVTQTPKHLITATGQRVTLRCSPRSGDLSVYWYQQSLDQGLQFLIQYYNGEERAKGNILERFSAQQFPDLHSELNLSSLELGDSALYFCASSSDGNLALHFGNGTRLTVT.